This paragraph reports one T cell receptor beta chain. The target antigen is unknown. cDNA synthesis used the whole RNA isolate, giving expressed TCRB sequences. Sequenced by immunoSEQ multiplex PCR; TCRdb stores in-frame clones only, minus some. Of about 700,000 clones in the sample, about an eighth were seen once. Germline CDR1 and CDR2: SGHTA and FQGNSA. Trimming cost V 3 bases and J 8 bases, with 13 bases left between them. The CDR3 loop spans 13 amino acids. This entry belongs to a study of beta chain features in type 1 diabetes. Study-level information: Across all samples, over 85 million sorted cells were examined.

Findings and caveats of the study: Comparison showed that naive, central memory and Treg TCRB repertoires appeared more similar among patients than among healthy donors. TCRB CDR3 length was moderately but significantly reduced in all four CD4+ subsets of Type 1 diabetes patients.

This chain connects TRBV7-2 to TRBJ1-2; weak D call: TRBD1 (5 bases). Sequencing was performed on naive CD4+ T cells from blood. This clonotype was obtained from a man aged 18 to 35 with type 1 diabetes. CDR3 residues: CASSFEGVRGYTF. The CDR3 region has the DNA TGTGCCAGCAGCTTTGAAGGGGTTCGAGGCTACACCTTC.